The following is a T cell receptor beta chain sequence with its context. This entry is derived from a study of blood T cell repertoires in COVID-19. About the study: PBMCs, B-cell-depleted T cells, or T cells were the source of the cDNA or gDNA that made up the material.

CDR3 length: 15 residues. J lost 1 base, V lost 3 bases, and 4 bases had no gene match. Germline V gene lookup returns CDR1 GTSNPN and CDR2 SVGIG (reference sequence). Grouping used clinical history reported by participants in a survey and questionnaire. The repertoire was sequenced with immunoSEQ multiplex PCR; TCRdb's copy has only in-frame clones and lacks some. This sample carries approximately 400,000 clones, around 87% of them seen once, and the ten largest clones take 1% to 1.5%. This clonotype was sampled from a young man who had recovered from COVID-19. The sample consisted of PBMCs or T cells enriched from blood (not recorded which). The chain carries TRBV30 and TRBJ1-1; 11 nucleotides agree with TRBD1. As DNA, the CDR3 is TGTGCCTGGAGGGACAGGGGGCTGGGGAACACTGAAGCTTTCTTT. It yields the protein CAWRDRGLGNTEAFF.